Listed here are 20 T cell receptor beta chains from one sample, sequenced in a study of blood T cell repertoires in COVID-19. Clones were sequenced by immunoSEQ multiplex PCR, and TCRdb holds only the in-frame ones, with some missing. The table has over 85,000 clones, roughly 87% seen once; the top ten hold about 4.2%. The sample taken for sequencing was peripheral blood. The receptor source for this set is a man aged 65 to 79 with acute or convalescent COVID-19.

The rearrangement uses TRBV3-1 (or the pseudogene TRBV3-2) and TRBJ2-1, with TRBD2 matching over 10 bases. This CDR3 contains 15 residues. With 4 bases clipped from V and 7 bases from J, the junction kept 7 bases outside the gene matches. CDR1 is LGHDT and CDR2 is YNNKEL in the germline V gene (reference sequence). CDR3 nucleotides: TGTGCCAGCAGCCGCGGACTAGCGGTCATAAATGAGCAGTTCTTC. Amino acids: CASSRGLAVINEQFF.

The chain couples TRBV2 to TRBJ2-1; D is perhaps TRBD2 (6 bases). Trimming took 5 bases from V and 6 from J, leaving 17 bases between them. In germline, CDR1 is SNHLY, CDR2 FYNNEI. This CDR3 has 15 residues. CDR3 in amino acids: CASSSIRTTTNEQFF. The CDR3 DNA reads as TGTGCCAGCAGTTCCATAAGGACTACCACCAATGAGCAGTTCTTC.

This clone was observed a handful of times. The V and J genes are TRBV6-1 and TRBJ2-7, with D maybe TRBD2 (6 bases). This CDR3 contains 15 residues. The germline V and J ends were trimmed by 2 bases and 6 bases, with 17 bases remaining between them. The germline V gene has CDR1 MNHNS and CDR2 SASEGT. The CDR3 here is CASSESGLPQGEQYF. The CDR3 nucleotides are TGTGCCAGCAGTGAAAGCGGACTACCCCAGGGCGAGCAGTACTTC.

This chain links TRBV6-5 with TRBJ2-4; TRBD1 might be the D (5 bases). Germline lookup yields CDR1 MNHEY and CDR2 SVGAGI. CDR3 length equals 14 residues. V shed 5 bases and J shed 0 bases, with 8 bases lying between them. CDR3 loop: CASSPQVAKNIQYF. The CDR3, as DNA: TGTGCCAGCAGTCCACAGGTAGCCAAAAACATTCAGTACTTC.

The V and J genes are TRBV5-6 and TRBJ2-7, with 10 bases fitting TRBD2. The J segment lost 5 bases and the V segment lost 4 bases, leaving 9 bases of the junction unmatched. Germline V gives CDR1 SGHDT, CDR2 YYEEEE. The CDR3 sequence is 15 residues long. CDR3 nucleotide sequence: TGTGCCAGCAGCCTTGCTACTAGCGGGGTGAACGAGCAGTACGTC. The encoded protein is CASSLATSGVNEQYV.

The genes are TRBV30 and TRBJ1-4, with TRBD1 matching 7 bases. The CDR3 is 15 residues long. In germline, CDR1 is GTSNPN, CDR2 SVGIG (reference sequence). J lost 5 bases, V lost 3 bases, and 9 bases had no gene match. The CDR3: CAWRVRTGVNEKLFF. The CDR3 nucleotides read TGTGCCTGGAGGGTCCGGACAGGAGTAAATGAAAAACTGTTTTTT.

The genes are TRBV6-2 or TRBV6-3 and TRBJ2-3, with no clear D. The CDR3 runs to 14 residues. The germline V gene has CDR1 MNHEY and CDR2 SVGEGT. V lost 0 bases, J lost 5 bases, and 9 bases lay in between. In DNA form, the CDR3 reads TGTGCCAGCAGTTACTCAGAGGTCGGAGATACGCAGTATTTT. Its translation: CASSYSEVGDTQYF.

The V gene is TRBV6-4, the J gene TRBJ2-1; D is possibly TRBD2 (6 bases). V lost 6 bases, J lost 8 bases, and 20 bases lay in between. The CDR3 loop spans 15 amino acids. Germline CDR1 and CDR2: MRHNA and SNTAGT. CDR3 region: CASSQNPFTGDEQFF. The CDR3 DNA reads TGTGCCAGCAGCCAAAATCCATTTACGGGGGATGAGCAGTTCTTC.

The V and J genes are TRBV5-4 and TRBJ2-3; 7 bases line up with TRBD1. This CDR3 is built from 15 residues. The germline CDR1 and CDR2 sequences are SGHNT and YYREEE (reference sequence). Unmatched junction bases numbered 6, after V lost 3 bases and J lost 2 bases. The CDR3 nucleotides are TGTGCCAGCAGCTGGCCGGGACAGCCCACAGATACGCAGTATTTT. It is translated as CASSWPGQPTDTQYF.

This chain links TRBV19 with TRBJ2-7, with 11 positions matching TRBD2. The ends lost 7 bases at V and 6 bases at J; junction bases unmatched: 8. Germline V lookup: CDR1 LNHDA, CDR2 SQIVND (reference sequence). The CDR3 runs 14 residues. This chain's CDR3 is CASTTPGLAAEQYF. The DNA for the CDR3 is TGTGCCAGTACAACCCCGGGACTAGCGGCCGAGCAGTACTTC.

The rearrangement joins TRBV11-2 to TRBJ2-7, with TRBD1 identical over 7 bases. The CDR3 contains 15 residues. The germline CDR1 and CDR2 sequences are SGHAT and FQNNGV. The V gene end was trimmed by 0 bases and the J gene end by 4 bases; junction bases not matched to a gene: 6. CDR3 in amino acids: CASSLEDQGVYEQYV. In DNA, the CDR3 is TGTGCCAGCAGCTTAGAGGACCAGGGGGTATACGAGCAGTACGTC.

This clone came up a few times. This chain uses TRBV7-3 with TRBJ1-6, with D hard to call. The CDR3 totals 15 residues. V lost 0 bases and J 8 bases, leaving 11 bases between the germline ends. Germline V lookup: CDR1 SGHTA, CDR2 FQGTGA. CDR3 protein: CASSLTGEAYSPLHF. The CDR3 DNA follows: TGTGCCAGCAGCTTAACCGGGGAAGCCTATTCACCCCTCCACTTT.

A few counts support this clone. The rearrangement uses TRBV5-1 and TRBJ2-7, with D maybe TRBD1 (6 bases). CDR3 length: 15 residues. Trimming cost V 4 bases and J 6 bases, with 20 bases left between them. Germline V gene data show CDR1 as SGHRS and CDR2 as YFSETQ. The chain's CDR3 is CASSANTGSGTEQYF. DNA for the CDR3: TGCGCCAGCAGCGCAAATACAGGGTCCGGGACCGAGCAGTACTTC.

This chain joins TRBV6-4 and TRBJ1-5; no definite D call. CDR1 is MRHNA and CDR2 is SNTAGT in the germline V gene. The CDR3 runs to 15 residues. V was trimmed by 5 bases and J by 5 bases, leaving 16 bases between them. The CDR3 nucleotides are TGTGCCAGCAGTCTAGAAAATCCGGAGGATCAGCCCCAGCATTTT. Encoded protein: CASSLENPEDQPQHF.

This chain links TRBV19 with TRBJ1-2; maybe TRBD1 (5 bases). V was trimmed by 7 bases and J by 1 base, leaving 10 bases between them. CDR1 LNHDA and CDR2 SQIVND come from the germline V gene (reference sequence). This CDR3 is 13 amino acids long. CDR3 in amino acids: CASTTQGNYGYTF. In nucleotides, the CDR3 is TGTGCCAGTACCACCCAGGGTAACTATGGCTACACCTTC.

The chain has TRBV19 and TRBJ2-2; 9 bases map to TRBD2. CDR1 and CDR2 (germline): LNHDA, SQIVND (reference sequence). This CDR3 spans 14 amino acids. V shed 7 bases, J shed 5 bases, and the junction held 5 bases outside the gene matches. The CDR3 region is CASTRGGATGELFF. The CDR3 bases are TGTGCCAGTACTCGCGGGGGGGCGACCGGGGAGCTGTTTTTT.

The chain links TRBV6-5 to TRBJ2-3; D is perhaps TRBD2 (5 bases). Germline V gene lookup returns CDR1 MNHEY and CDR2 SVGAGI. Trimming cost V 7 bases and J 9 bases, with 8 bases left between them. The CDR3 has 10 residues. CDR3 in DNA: TGTGCCAGCAACCAGCGGACGCAGTATTTT. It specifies CASNQRTQYF.

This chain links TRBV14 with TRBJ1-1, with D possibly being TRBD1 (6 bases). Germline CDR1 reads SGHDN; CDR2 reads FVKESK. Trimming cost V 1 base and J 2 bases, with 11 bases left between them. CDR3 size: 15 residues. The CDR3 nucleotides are TGTGCCAGCAGCCAAGTCGGGGGGCGTAACACTGAAGCTTTCTTT. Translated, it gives CASSQVGGRNTEAFF. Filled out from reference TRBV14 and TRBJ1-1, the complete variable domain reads EAGVTQFPSHSVIEKGQTVTLRCDPISGHDNLYWYRRVMGKEIKFLLHFVKESKQDESGMPNNRFLAERTGGTYSTLKVQPAELEDSGVYFCASSQVGGRNTEAFFGQGTRLTVV.

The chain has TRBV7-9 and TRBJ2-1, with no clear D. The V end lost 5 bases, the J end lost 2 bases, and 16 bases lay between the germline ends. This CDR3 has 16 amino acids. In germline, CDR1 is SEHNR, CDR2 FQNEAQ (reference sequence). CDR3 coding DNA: TGTGCCAGCAGCCCCCGTGGCGGCTCCGCCTACAATGAGCAGTTCTTC. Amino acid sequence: CASSPRGGSAYNEQFF.

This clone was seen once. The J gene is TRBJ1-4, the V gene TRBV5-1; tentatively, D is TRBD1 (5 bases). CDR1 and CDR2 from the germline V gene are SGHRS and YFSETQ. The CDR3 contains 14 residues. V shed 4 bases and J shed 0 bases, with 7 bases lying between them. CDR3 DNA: TGCGCCAGCAGCCCAGGGACAACTAATGAAAAACTGTTTTTT. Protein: CASSPGTTNEKLFF.